A selection of T cell receptor beta chains follows, all from one sample in a study of blood T cell repertoires in COVID-19. Method: immunoSEQ multiplex PCR; TCRdb's copy keeps in-frame clones and lacks some. Of about 230,000 clones detected, roughly 88% appear once; the ten largest clones hold about 1.5%. Material for sequencing was peripheral blood. The receptor set was obtained from a woman between 40 and 55 years old who had recovered from COVID-19. Both conserved end residues are part of each CDR3. The D gene is left open where the match is weak. Where a row states a size, it is once, few, many or the class of an expanded clone; other rows omit it.

d_gene: NA
j_gene: TRBJ1-5
v_gene: TRBV19
abundance: many
CDR3nt: TGTGCCACCGAGGCCGGGACACTGCATAATCAGCCCCAGCATTTT
CDR3aa: CATEAGTLHNQPQHF

d_gene: NA
j_gene: TRBJ1-6
v_gene: TRBV11-3
abundance: NA
CDR3nt: TGTGCCAGCAGCTTATGGGCTCATTCACCCCTCCACTTT
CDR3aa: CASSLWAHSPLHF

d_gene: NA
j_gene: TRBJ1-1
v_gene: TRBV4-3
abundance: NA
CDR3nt: TGCGCCAGCAGCCAAGAAGGTGTGGGAGCGGGCACTGAAGCTTTCTTT
CDR3aa: CASSQEGVGAGTEAFF

d_gene: TRBD1
j_gene: TRBJ1-2
v_gene: TRBV10-3
abundance: NA
CDR3nt: TGTGCCATCAGTGAGTCCGGACAGGGTGACTATGGCTACACCTTC
CDR3aa: CAISESGQGDYGYTF

d_gene: TRBD1
j_gene: TRBJ1-5
v_gene: TRBV10-1
abundance: NA
CDR3nt: TGCGCCAGCACTAAACGTTCAGGGGGCGCGGACTGTAGCAATCAGCCCCAGCATTTT
CDR3aa: CASTKRSGGADCSNQPQHF

d_gene: TRBD1
j_gene: TRBJ1-5
v_gene: TRBV19
abundance: NA
CDR3nt: TGTGCCAGTATGGGACAGGGGGCTCCCTCCAATCAGCCCCAGCATTTT
CDR3aa: CASMGQGAPSNQPQHF

d_gene: NA
j_gene: TRBJ1-1
v_gene: TRBV19
abundance: NA
CDR3nt: TGTGCCAGTAGTCAACAGGGTAACACTGAAGCTTTCTTT
CDR3aa: CASSQQGNTEAFF

d_gene: NA
j_gene: TRBJ2-3
v_gene: TRBV18
abundance: NA
CDR3nt: TGTGCCAGCTCCCCGGTGGGGGCCACAGATACGCAGTATTTT
CDR3aa: CASSPVGATDTQYF

d_gene: NA
j_gene: TRBJ2-7
v_gene: TRBV18
abundance: NA
CDR3nt: TGTGCCAGCTCACCAAGTCTTAGACCACTAAGGGAGTACGAGCAGTACTTC
CDR3aa: CASSPSLRPLREYEQYF

d_gene: NA
j_gene: TRBJ1-2
v_gene: TRBV5-1
abundance: once
CDR3nt: TGCGCCAGCAGCTTGGCACAGGGATCTTATCAGGACTATGGCTACACCTTC
CDR3aa: CASSLAQGSYQDYGYTF

d_gene: NA
j_gene: TRBJ1-6
v_gene: TRBV5-1
abundance: NA
CDR3nt: TGCGCCAGCAGCTTGGATAGGACAGAAAATAATTCACCCCTCCACTTT
CDR3aa: CASSLDRTENNSPLHF

d_gene: TRBD2
j_gene: TRBJ2-3
v_gene: TRBV5-8
abundance: NA
CDR3nt: TGTGCCAGCAGCTTGCGTGTTGGCGGGGGGTACGATACGCAGTATTTT
CDR3aa: CASSLRVGGGYDTQYF

d_gene: NA
j_gene: TRBJ2-3
v_gene: TRBV12-5
abundance: once
CDR3nt: TGTGCTAGTGGAGGAGGGGGGGGCCTTTCAGATACGCAGTATTTT
CDR3aa: CASGGGGGLSDTQYF

d_gene: NA
j_gene: TRBJ2-7
v_gene: TRBV10-3
abundance: NA
CDR3nt: TGTGCCATCAGTGAGTCGCGGAACTCCTACGAGCAGTACTTC
CDR3aa: CAISESRNSYEQYF

d_gene: NA
j_gene: TRBJ1-5
v_gene: TRBV4-3
abundance: NA
CDR3nt: TGCGCCAGCAGCCCTAGTATAGGCAATCAGCCCCAGCATTTT
CDR3aa: CASSPSIGNQPQHF

d_gene: TRBD1
j_gene: TRBJ2-7
v_gene: TRBV19
abundance: NA
CDR3nt: TGTGCCAGTAGTACCTCCGGGACAGGGCCCTACGAGCAGTACTTC
CDR3aa: CASSTSGTGPYEQYF

d_gene: NA
j_gene: TRBJ1-4
v_gene: TRBV5-5
abundance: NA
CDR3nt: TGTGCCAGCAGCTTGGCCACAGGGAGGGCTAATGAAAAACTGTTTTTT
CDR3aa: CASSLATGRANEKLFF

d_gene: NA
j_gene: TRBJ2-7
v_gene: TRBV19
abundance: NA
CDR3nt: TGTGCCAGTAGTATAGGGATAGGAGGAGCGGCCACCTACGAGCAGTACTTC
CDR3aa: CASSIGIGGAATYEQYF

d_gene: TRBD1
j_gene: TRBJ2-3
v_gene: TRBV24-1
abundance: NA
CDR3nt: TGTGCCACCAGTGACACCCGACAGGGGATTACAGTCGGGGAAGATACGCAGTATTTT
CDR3aa: CATSDTRQGITVGEDTQYF

d_gene: TRBD1
j_gene: TRBJ1-5
v_gene: TRBV6-2/TRBV6-3
abundance: NA
CDR3nt: TGTGCCAGCAGTGGACAGGGATTTCAGCCCCAGCATTTT
CDR3aa: CASSGQGFQPQHF

d_gene: TRBD1
j_gene: TRBJ2-7
v_gene: TRBV7-2
abundance: once
CDR3nt: TGTGCCAGCAGCTTAACAGGGGGCCAACTCTACGAGCAGTACTTT
CDR3aa: CASSLTGGQLYEQYF